The T cell receptor (beta chain) described here comes from a study of cytomegalovirus exposure and HLA in healthy donors. Overall study results and limits: Based on reports, TCR beta sequences accurately predicted HLA-A and HLA-B alleles for most subjects. Analyses of presence and absence presupposed an approximately uniform sequencing depth across donors. In vitro checks showed that a few CMV-associated chains really do target CMV antigens.

Notes on this clone: The antigen remains undetermined.

The V gene's germline CDR1 is SGHAT and CDR2 FQNNGV. The CDR3 is 15 residues long. V lost 2 bases and J 0 bases, leaving 9 bases between the germline ends. Vbeta (60) and Jbeta (13) primers were used in the PCR. Method: immunoSEQ multiplex PCR; TCRdb's copy keeps in-frame clones and lacks some. Among under 150,000 clones, 82% were seen once, and the ten largest hold around 2.5%. Sequencing used PBMCs. This receptor was taken from a male donor in good health and CMV-seronegative. The J gene is TRBJ2-3, the V gene TRBV11-2; tentative D call: TRBD2 (5 bases). CDR3 sequence: CASSLTSGSTDTQYF. The CDR3 bases are TGTGCCAGCAGCTTAACGAGCGGTAGCACAGATACGCAGTATTTT.